The TCR beta chain under discussion was sequenced for a study of long-term antiretroviral therapy in people with HIV. Run at survey level, the immunoSEQ assay was version v3.0. Produced via immunoSEQ multiplex PCR; TCRdb's table is partial and in-frame only. Here the sample spans some 24,000 clones, over 80% being singletons. Trimming stripped 5 bases from V and 5 bases from J, with 9 bases between. This CDR3 contains 12 residues. CDR1 and CDR2 (germline): SEHNR, FQNEAQ (reference sequence). The starting material was unsorted PBMCs, obtained 1.8 years before starting antiretroviral therapy. The chain has TRBV7-9 and TRBJ2-5, with D perhaps matching TRBD1 (6 bases). The sequence was collected from a man between 50 and 59 years old with HIV. Written as DNA, the CDR3 is TGTGCCAGCAGCCCGCAGGGGGAGACCCAGTACTTC. Encoded protein: CASSPQGETQYF.